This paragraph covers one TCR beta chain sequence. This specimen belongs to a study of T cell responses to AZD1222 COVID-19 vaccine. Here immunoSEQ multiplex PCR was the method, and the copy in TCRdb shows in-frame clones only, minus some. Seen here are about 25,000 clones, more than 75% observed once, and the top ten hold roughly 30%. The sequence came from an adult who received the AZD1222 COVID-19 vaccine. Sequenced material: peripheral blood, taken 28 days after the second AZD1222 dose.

Written as DNA, the CDR3 is TGTGCCACCAGCAGAGGCCGGGACGGTGAAGCTTTCTTT. This sequence encodes CATSRGRDGEAFF. The chain combines TRBV15 with TRBJ1-1; tentative D call: TRBD1 (5 bases). CDR1 and CDR2 (germline): LNHNV, YYDKDF (reference sequence). The CDR3 spans 13 residues. The ends were cut back, 1 base at V and 7 bases at J, with 10 bases in the middle.